This T cell receptor (beta chain) is drawn from a study of shared clonotypes between healthy human individuals. Method: immunoSEQ multiplex PCR; TCRdb's copy keeps in-frame clones and lacks some. This sample has 1 million to 1.2 million clones, with approximately 75% found just once. On this clone: The antigen is undetermined.

General study results and limits: The study found roughly 5% of naive CD4 clonotypes shared across a handful of donors. Some clonotypes were shared by all four sorted-subset donors, while others were not shared. The non-shared ones had lower generation probabilities than the shared ones.

CDR1 and CDR2 (germline): SGHRS, YFSETQ. Trimming shortened V by 0 bases and J by 8 bases, and 17 bases separated the two germline ends. The CDR3 extends over 15 amino acids. Everyone who donated was a Caucasian adult who lived in Nashville, Tennessee. In the CD4+ fraction, cells were divided into CD45RA+ naive and CD45RA-negative memory subsets. Sequenced material: memory CD4+ T cells from PBMCs. The subset is: CD45RA-negative fraction. The chain has TRBV5-1 and TRBJ1-2, with unresolved D. The source is a young man in good health. Some clones in this sample may be carry-over from other donors' samples. The CDR3 is CASSLGRRGSSGYTF. In DNA form, the CDR3 reads TGCGCCAGCAGCTTGGGCCGTCGGGGATCAAGCGGCTACACCTTC. The variable domain in full, completed from reference TRBV5-1 and TRBJ1-2, reads KAGVTQTPRYLIKTRGQQVTLSCSPISGHRSVSWYQQTPGQGLQFLFEYFSETQRNKGNFPGRFSGRQFSNSRSEMNVSTLELGDSALYLCASSLGRRGSSGYTFGSGTRLTVV.